A single T cell receptor beta chain is shown here with its context. The antigen remains unidentified. The CDR3 has 17 amino acids. Sequencing was performed with immunoSEQ multiplex PCR; in TCRdb, only in-frame clones are kept and a portion is missing. The sample has roughly 890,000 clones; approximately 92% are singletons. The data belong to a study of shared clonotypes between healthy human individuals. Study conclusions and caveats: About 5% of naive CD4 clonotypes were shared across four donors. Expectations were that clonotype sharing among donors would be affected by sequencing depth.

Terminally differentiated effector memory CD45RA+ cells were excluded by CCR7 positive selection of CD45RO-negative cells. This receptor was identified in a man aged 25 to 45 in good health. The V call is TRBV21-1, the J call TRBJ2-3; the table gives TRBD2 as D, unverified against the DNA. TRBV21-1 is an annotated pseudogene. Sequences were obtained from naive CD8+ T cells sorted from blood. CDR3 in amino acids: CASTRRSVQTSTDTQYF. The CDR3 coding sequence is TGTGCCAGCACCAGACGGTCCGTGCAGACTAGCACAGATACGCAGTATTTT.